This TCR beta chain was identified in a study of regulatory dendritic cells for organ transplantation. Germline V gene sequence: CDR1 SNHLY, CDR2 FYNNEI. With 4 bases clipped from V and 3 bases from J, the junction kept 3 bases outside the gene matches. CDR3 length: 15 residues. Generated by immunoSEQ multiplex PCR, the TCRdb table keeps only in-frame clones and is missing some. The table includes 20,000 to 25,000 clones, 60% to 80% detected once. The TCR originated in a human donor in good health. V and J are TRBV2 and TRBJ1-6; 7 bases line up with TRBD1. The sample was memory CD4+ T cells from blood. The subset is: CD45RO+ memory T cells. CDR3 region: CASSAGTDYNSPLHF. For the CDR3, the DNA is TGTGCCAGCAGTGCGGGGACAGACTATAATTCACCCCTCCACTTT.